The clone carrying this TCR beta chain turned up a few times. Its antigen remains unidentified. Germline V lookup: CDR1 SEHNR, CDR2 FQNEAQ (reference sequence). The CDR3 length is 12 residues. The ends were cut back, 3 bases at V and 7 bases at J, with 6 bases in the middle. This sample is drawn from a study of T-cell memory formation after mild COVID-19. Study-wide results and caveats: Later expanders leaned CD4+, whereas clones that contracted between day 15 and 85 were balanced CD4/CD8.

TCRdb reanalysed the 5' RACE reads using MiXCR and keeps one entry per CDR3 protein. The sample lists hundreds of thousands of distinct CDR3 sequences, 20% seen once, with approximately 13% in the top ten. Material: PBMCs or a T cell subset sorted from them (not recorded which). This TCR was recovered from an adult woman who had mild COVID-19 (a few samples of this study predate the infection). Cell type and time point are not known. The chain has TRBV7-9 and TRBJ2-2; D not resolved. CDR3 sequence (DNA): TGTGCCAGCAGCTTCCTCGGCGGGGAGCTGTTTTTT. Translating it yields CASSFLGGELFF.